The present T cell receptor beta chain was sequenced within a study of OX40 agonist ivuxolimab in advanced cancers. Study as a whole: Patients were treated with ivuxolimab, an agonistic anti-OX40 (CD134) antibody.

Study-wide results and limits: The mean number of expanded clones was higher in CD8+ T cells than in CD4+.

Method: immunoSEQ multiplex PCR; TCRdb's copy keeps in-frame clones and lacks some. The sample holds about 120,000 clones, 85% to 90% seen once. Germline V gene sequence: CDR1 SGHRS, CDR2 YFSETQ. The CDR3 has 14 residues. The V and J ends lost 5 bases and 8 bases respectively, with 16 bases between them. A remark on this clone: What it binds is unknown.

V is TRBV5-1 and J is TRBJ1-4; D might be TRBD1 (5 bases). The sample was CD4+ or CD8+ T cells sorted from blood, taken in a trial of the OX40 agonist ivuxolimab. This TCR was sampled from an adult with an advanced solid tumor such as melanoma, head and neck, liver or kidney cancer. The CDR3 sequence: CASSKGTLMEKLFF. The CDR3 region has the DNA TGCGCCAGCAGTAAGGGGACCCTAATGGAAAAACTGTTTTTT.